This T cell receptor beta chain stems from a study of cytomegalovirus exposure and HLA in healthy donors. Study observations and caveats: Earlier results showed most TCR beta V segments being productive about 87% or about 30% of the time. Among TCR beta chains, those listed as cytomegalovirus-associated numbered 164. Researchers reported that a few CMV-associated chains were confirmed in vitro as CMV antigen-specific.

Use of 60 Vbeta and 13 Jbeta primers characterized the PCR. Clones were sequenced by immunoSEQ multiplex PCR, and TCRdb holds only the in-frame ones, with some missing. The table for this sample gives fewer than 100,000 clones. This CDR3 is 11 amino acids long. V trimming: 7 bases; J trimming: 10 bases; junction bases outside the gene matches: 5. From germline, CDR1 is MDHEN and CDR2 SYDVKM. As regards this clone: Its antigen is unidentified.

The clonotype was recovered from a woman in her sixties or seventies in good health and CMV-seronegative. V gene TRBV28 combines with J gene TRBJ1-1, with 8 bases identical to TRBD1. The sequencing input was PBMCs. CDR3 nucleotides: TGTGCCAGCACGGAACAGGGGGGAGCTTTCTTT. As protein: CASTEQGGAFF.